The rows below give T cell receptor beta chains drawn from one sample of a study of PD-1 blockade in classical Hodgkin lymphoma. TCRdb's copy holds only in-frame clones and misses some; the assay was immunoSEQ multiplex PCR. The sample yields about 29,000 clones, 85% to 90% seen once. The material was CD8+ T cells from blood, obtained at baseline. Receptors were obtained from a human donor with classical Hodgkin lymphoma. The CDR3 runs from the conserved cysteine through the conserved F or W. The D gene is left open where the match is weak. Size values are once, few and many counts, or a class for expanded clones, and some rows have none.

v_call	j_call	d_call	clone_size	cdr3_nt	cdr3_aa
TRBV7-9	TRBJ2-5	TRBD1	-	TGTGCCAGCAGCTTAGTACAGGGGGCCCAAGAGACCCAGTACTTC	CASSLVQGAQETQYF
TRBV4-1	TRBJ2-5	-	-	TGCGCCAGCAGCCAAGGGATCAGCAGGGAGACCCAGTACTTC	CASSQGISRETQYF
TRBV4-1	TRBJ1-4	TRBD1	-	TGCGCCAGCAGCCAAGATGGTGGGACAGGGGCAACAATACTGTTTTTT	CASSQDGGTGATILFF
TRBV9	TRBJ1-1	-	-	TGTGCCAGCAGCGTAGATGGGGCATTCACTGAAGCTTTCTTT	CASSVDGAFTEAFF
TRBV7-9	TRBJ2-7	-	-	TGTGCCAGCAGCCCACGTTTGGGGGAGGACTCCTACGAGCAGTACTTC	CASSPRLGEDSYEQYF
TRBV5-8	TRBJ2-7	TRBD1	-	TGTGCCAGCAGCTTGTGGACAGGGGGTTCCTACGAGCAGTACTTC	CASSLWTGGSYEQYF
TRBV5-1	TRBJ1-6	-	once	TGCGCCAGCAGCATGACAGACATTAATTCACCCCTCCACTTT	CASSMTDINSPLHF
TRBV7-6	TRBJ1-3	-	-	TGTGCCAGCAGCTTAGTTTCCAGCTTAGCCTCCTCTGGAAACACCATATATTTT	CASSLVSSLASSGNTIYF
TRBV27	TRBJ2-7	-	-	TGTGCCAGCAGTTTCTCCGGACTCTCCTACGAGCAGTACTTC	CASSFSGLSYEQYF
TRBV27	TRBJ2-7	-	-	TGTGCCAGCAGTTACCCCGGGACACACTCCTACGAGCAGTACTTC	CASSYPGTHSYEQYF
TRBV9	TRBJ2-1	TRBD2	-	TGTGCCAGCCGCGGGAGCAATGAGCAGTTCTTC	CASRGSNEQFF
TRBV19	TRBJ1-2	TRBD1	few	TGTGCCAGTAGTACCTGGACAGGGGCTAACTATGGCTACACCTTC	CASSTWTGANYGYTF
TRBV19	TRBJ1-5	TRBD1	few	TGTGCCAGTAGTATAGGGACAGGTGGGGAGCATTTT	CASSIGTGGEHF
TRBV27	TRBJ1-5	-	-	TGTGCCAGCAGTTTGTCATCGTCCCAGGAGAGAAATCAGCCCCAGCATTTT	CASSLSSSQERNQPQHF
TRBV7-9	TRBJ2-7	TRBD2	-	TGTGCCAGCAGCTTAGATGCTAGCGGGACTCGAGAGCAGTACTTC	CASSLDASGTREQYF
TRBV7-3	TRBJ1-2	-	-	TGTGCCAGCAGCTCCTCCCATCGGGCAGGGGCCAACTATGGCTACACCTTC	CASSSSHRAGANYGYTF
TRBV11-2	TRBJ1-2	-	-	TGTGCCAGCAGCACCCCCGCGGCAGGGAAGGGCTACACCTTC	CASSTPAAGKGYTF
TRBV25-1	TRBJ2-1	-	-	TGTGCCAGCAGTGAAGTCAGCGCCAATGAGCAGTTCTTC	CASSEVSANEQFF
TRBV5-1	TRBJ2-3	TRBD2	once	TGCGCCAGCAGCTCCGGGACTAGCGGATATACCACAGATACGCAGTATTTT	CASSSGTSGYTTDTQYF
TRBV27	TRBJ2-1	TRBD1	-	TGTGCCAGCAAGTTGCGGGACAGGCCTTACAATGAGCAGTTCTTC	CASKLRDRPYNEQFF
TRBV15	TRBJ2-7	-	-	TGTGCCACCAGCGTCTACGGATTTACCTACGAGCAGTACTTC	CATSVYGFTYEQYF
TRBV7-9	TRBJ2-3	TRBD2	-	TGTGCCAGCAGCTTAACTAGCGGGAGAGACACAGATACGCAGTATTTT	CASSLTSGRDTDTQYF
TRBV7-9	TRBJ1-4	-	-	TGTGCCAGCAGCTTAGGGGAGGCCCTCCAGGATGAAAAACTGTTTTTT	CASSLGEALQDEKLFF
TRBV6-5	TRBJ2-5	-	-	TGTGCCAGCAGTTACTCGTTTGGGGAGGAGACCCAGTACTTC	CASSYSFGEETQYF
TRBV28	TRBJ2-7	TRBD1	-	TGTGCCAGCAGTTTATATTGGGCAGGGGGCATTTACGAGCAGTACTTC	CASSLYWAGGIYEQYF
TRBV10-3	TRBJ1-2	TRBD1	-	TGTGCCATCAGTGAGTCGGTGGGACAGGGGGCTAATTTCTATGGCTACACCTTC	CAISESVGQGANFYGYTF
TRBV13	TRBJ2-7	TRBD1	-	TGTGCCAGCAGCTTCACGGGACAGGGCACCTACGAGCAGTACTTC	CASSFTGQGTYEQYF
TRBV19	TRBJ2-1	-	-	TGTGCCAGTAGTATGGGGTCCTACAATGAGCAGTTCTTC	CASSMGSYNEQFF
TRBV10-3	TRBJ1-1	-	-	TGTGCCATCAGTGAGCGGCCAACGAACACTGAAGCTTTCTTT	CAISERPTNTEAFF
TRBV5-1	TRBJ2-1	-	-	TGCGCCAGCAGCCAATACATGGGACTGCCTCCTAATGAGCAGTTCTTC	CASSQYMGLPPNEQFF
TRBV7-9	TRBJ2-7	TRBD1	-	TGTGCCAGCAGCGCGGGACAGGCCCCCTACGAGCAGTACTTC	CASSAGQAPYEQYF
TRBV21-1	TRBJ2-5	-	-	TGTGCCAGCAGCAACCGGACCCGAGGGGGTGGAGAGCCCTTGGAGACCCAGTACTTC	CASSNRTRGGGEPLETQYF
TRBV21-1	TRBJ2-3	-	-	TGTGCCAGCAGCATGCGCTTAATAACAGGCACAGATACGCAGTATTTT	CASSMRLITGTDTQYF
TRBV30	TRBJ2-7	-	-	TGTGCCTGGAGGGCAGGGAGTCGGAACGAGCAGTACTTC	CAWRAGSRNEQYF
TRBV7-9	TRBJ2-6	-	-	TGTGCCAGCAGGGGGGGCTCCGGGGCCAACGTCCTGACTTTC	CASRGGSGANVLTF
TRBV5-1	TRBJ1-2	-	-	TGCGCCAGCAGCCCGCAGGGGACTACCCGTACACATGGCTACACCTTC	CASSPQGTTRTHGYTF
TRBV6-1	TRBJ2-7	-	-	TGTGCCAGCAGTGAATATCGGGGGGCCTCCTACGAGCAGTACTTC	CASSEYRGASYEQYF
TRBV6-5	TRBJ2-7	TRBD2	-	TGTGCCAGCCTGCCGCTAGCGGGAGTTTGGTACGAGCAGTACTTC	CASLPLAGVWYEQYF
TRBV6-5	TRBJ1-1	-	-	TGTGCCAGCAGTTACTCGGGGGAATCCACTGAAGCTTTCTTT	CASSYSGESTEAFF
TRBV28	TRBJ2-7	-	-	TGTGCCAGCAGGGGTGAGGCGAAGAGCTACGAGCAGTACTTC	CASRGEAKSYEQYF
TRBV6-1	TRBJ1-5	-	-	TGTGCCAGCAGTGAAGAGGTGGGAGGTGGGAATCAGCCCCAGCATTTT	CASSEEVGGGNQPQHF
TRBV21-1	TRBJ1-1	-	-	TGTGCCAGCAGCAAAGATGATCATCGGGCGGTTGGGAACACTGAAGCTTTCTTT	CASSKDDHRAVGNTEAFF
TRBV5-8	TRBJ2-1	-	-	TGTGCCAGCAGGCATGGCCCCGAGCAGTTCTTC	CASRHGPEQFF
TRBV7-9	TRBJ1-5	-	few	TGTGCCAGCAGCTCCGCATCCAGCACGACCCAGCATTTT	CASSSASSTTQHF
TRBV28	TRBJ2-5	-	-	TGTGCCAGCAGTTTCTCCCAGGACTCCGGCGGGACCCAGTACTTC	CASSFSQDSGGTQYF
TRBV7-9	TRBJ1-4	-	-	TGTGCCAGCAGCCTCTTGGGGGGACGTGAGGATAATGAAAAACTGTTTTTT	CASSLLGGREDNEKLFF
TRBV27	TRBJ1-1	-	-	TGTGCCAGCAGTTTGGGGGCAGGGACGACTGAAGCTTTCTTT	CASSLGAGTTEAFF
TRBV9	TRBJ2-1	TRBD2	-	TGTGCCAGCGGACCCAGCGGGAGGGCCGGTAATGAGCAGTTCTTC	CASGPSGRAGNEQFF
TRBV6-6	TRBJ2-7	-	-	TGTGCCAGCAGTTATATTCCGGGACTCCTATCCGAGCAGTACTTC	CASSYIPGLLSEQYF
TRBV7-9	TRBJ2-7	TRBD2	-	TGTGCCAGCAGCCTTAGCGGGAGGGTCTACTCCTACGAGCAGTACTTC	CASSLSGRVYSYEQYF
TRBV10-2	TRBJ1-2	TRBD1	-	TGCGCCAGCAGTGATTATGGACAGGGGGATGGCTACACCTTC	CASSDYGQGDGYTF
TRBV5-5	TRBJ1-4	-	-	TGTGCCAGCAGCTTGGCCCCAGTACTAGATGAAAAACTGTTTTTT	CASSLAPVLDEKLFF
TRBV5-1	TRBJ1-1	TRBD1	-	TGCGCCAGCAGCTTACAGGGGGTGAACACTGAAGCTTTCTTT	CASSLQGVNTEAFF